The rows below give T cell receptor beta chains drawn from one sample of a study of cytomegalovirus exposure and HLA in healthy donors. Generated by immunoSEQ multiplex PCR, the TCRdb table keeps only in-frame clones and is missing some. In the table there are more than 150,000 clones, about 80% of which are singletons. Sequenced sample: PBMCs. Receptors originate from a woman in her twenties or thirties in good health and CMV-seronegative. Each CDR3 is given with its conserved first and last residue. D genes are given only for firm matches. Size is stated for part of the rows, as once, few or many counts, or as a class when the clone is expanded.

>TRBV18|.|TRBJ1-5|.
CASSPREEINQPQHF
TGTGCCAGCTCACCACGGGAGGAGATAAATCAGCCCCAGCATTTT
>TRBV19|TRBD1|TRBJ1-5|.
CASSIDLSRGRIGGQPQHF
TGTGCCAGTAGTATAGATCTATCCAGGGGGCGTATAGGAGGCCAGCCCCAGCATTTT
>TRBV2|TRBD1|TRBJ2-6|.
CASSVYNRRTGGARANVLTF
TGTGCCAGCAGTGTCTACAACCGCCGGACAGGGGGGGCTAGGGCCAACGTCCTGACTTTC
>TRBV5-1|.|TRBJ1-1|once
CASSLEGDETEAFF
TGCGCCAGCAGCTTGGAGGGGGATGAGACTGAAGCTTTCTTT
>TRBV19|TRBD2|TRBJ2-7|.
CASSSSGGAGEQYF
TGTGCCAGTAGTTCAAGCGGGGGGGCGGGCGAGCAGTACTTC
>TRBV9|.|TRBJ2-1|once
CASSRGPGYNEQFF
TGTGCCAGCAGCAGAGGGCCGGGCTACAATGAGCAGTTCTTC
>TRBV19|TRBD1|TRBJ2-4|.
CASSGTGTNIQYF
TGTGCCAGTAGCGGGACAGGGACGAACATTCAGTACTTC
>TRBV7-9|TRBD2|TRBJ2-3|.
CASSEYGGADTQYF
TGTGCCAGCAGCGAATACGGGGGGGCAGATACGCAGTATTTT
>TRBV23-1|.|TRBJ2-7|.
CAIPKGQTSYEQYF
TGCGCCATCCCTAAGGGACAAACTTCCTACGAGCAGTACTTC
>TRBV7-9|TRBD2|TRBJ2-5|.
CASSSGTSAQETQYF
TGTGCCAGCAGCTCCGGGACTAGCGCCCAAGAGACCCAGTACTTC
>TRBV7-9|.|TRBJ1-1|.
CASSLGAAGEAFF
TGTGCCAGCAGCTTAGGGGCTGCCGGTGAAGCTTTCTTT
>TRBV7-9|TRBD2|TRBJ2-5|.
CASSLPPPRGGWETQYF
TGTGCCAGCAGCTTACCTCCTCCCCGGGGGGGGTGGGAGACCCAGTACTTC
>TRBV6-5|.|TRBJ2-4|.
CASSYSELNLDIQYF
TGTGCCAGCAGTTACTCTGAACTCAACCTAGACATTCAGTACTTC
>TRBV6-5|TRBD1|TRBJ1-6|once
CASSYRGQNSPLHF
TGTGCCAGCAGTTACAGGGGGCAGAATTCACCCCTCCACTTT
>TRBV4-3|TRBD1|TRBJ2-3|.
CASSLGQGPSTDTQYF
TGCGCCAGCAGCCTAGGACAGGGGCCTAGCACAGATACGCAGTATTTT
>TRBV28|TRBD2|TRBJ2-3|.
CASSLGTITNTQYF
TGTGCCAGCAGTTTGGGGACTATCACGAATACGCAGTATTTT
>TRBV19|TRBD1|TRBJ1-5|.
CASASGTVNQPQHF
TGTGCCAGTGCCTCCGGGACAGTTAATCAGCCCCAGCATTTT
>TRBV6-1|TRBD1|TRBJ1-4|.
CASSQGARQGARLVEKLFF
TGTGCCAGCAGTCAAGGGGCGAGACAGGGGGCCCGTTTGGTTGAAAAACTGTTTTTT
>TRBV6-1|TRBD1|TRBJ1-6|.
CASSEVGWGQHNSPLHF
TGTGCCAGCAGTGAAGTAGGTTGGGGACAGCATAATTCACCCCTCCACTTT
>TRBV7-6|.|TRBJ2-7|once
CASSLGDVQYF
TGTGCCAGCAGCCTCGGGGATGTGCAGTACTTC
>TRBV7-2|.|TRBJ2-5|few
CASSFGGQPQETQYF
TGTGCCAGCAGCTTTGGAGGACAGCCCCAAGAGACCCAGTACTTC
>TRBV6-6|TRBD1|TRBJ2-3|.
CASIKNRDSSTDTQYF
TGTGCCAGCATCAAGAACCGGGACAGTAGCACAGATACGCAGTATTTT
>TRBV5-6|TRBD2|TRBJ2-7|.
CASSFLKTSPYEQYF
TGTGCCAGCAGCTTTTTAAAGACTAGCCCATACGAGCAGTACTTC
>TRBV18|.|TRBJ2-7|.
CASSPSGGTYEQYF
TGTGCCAGCTCACCCTCAGGAGGGACCTACGAGCAGTACTTC
>TRBV30|TRBD2|TRBJ2-2|once
CASTSWTGELFF
TGTGCCTCGACTAGCTGGACCGGGGAGCTGTTTTTT
>TRBV6-5|TRBD2|TRBJ2-4|.
CASNWGTIPKNIQYF
TGTGCCAGCAATTGGGGGACTATACCCAAAAACATTCAGTACTTC
>TRBV10-2|TRBD2|TRBJ2-7|.
CASSEYPSGGNEQYF
TGCGCCAGCAGTGAGTATCCTAGCGGGGGGAACGAGCAGTACTTC
>TRBV5-1|.|TRBJ1-4|.
CASSLMGAGGEKLFF
TGCGCCAGCAGCTTGATGGGGGCGGGAGGTGAAAAACTGTTTTTT
>TRBV11-2|.|TRBJ2-7|.
CACGRQGISGSYEQYF
TGTGCCTGCGGGAGACAGGGGATTTCGGGCTCCTACGAGCAGTACTTC
>TRBV19|TRBD1|TRBJ1-1|.
CASSKGTGNTEAFF
TGTGCCAGTAGTAAGGGGACAGGGAACACTGAAGCTTTCTTT
>TRBV27|TRBD1|TRBJ2-7|.
CASSFSPDRVGEQYF
TGTGCCAGCAGTTTTTCCCCCGACAGGGTAGGCGAGCAGTACTTC
>TRBV5-4|.|TRBJ2-5|.
CASSSGLQETQYF
TGTGCCAGCAGCTCCGGACTTCAAGAGACCCAGTACTTC
>TRBV6-5|.|TRBJ2-5|.
CASSYSIAQETQYF
TGTGCCAGCAGTTACTCGATAGCTCAGGAGACCCAGTACTTC
>TRBV4-2|.|TRBJ1-5|.
CASSLLRGTDQPQHF
TGTGCCAGCAGCCTCTTGCGCGGGACCGATCAGCCCCAGCATTTT
>TRBV7-2|.|TRBJ1-2|.
CASSWVSLDGYTF
TGTGCCAGCAGCTGGGTTTCTCTAGATGGCTACACCTTC
>TRBV4-3|.|TRBJ2-4|.
CASSQEGLAKNIQYF
TGCGCCAGCAGCCAGGAGGGACTAGCCAAAAACATTCAGTACTTC
>TRBV18|TRBD1|TRBJ1-5|once
CASSPGTGGNQPQHF
TGTGCCAGCTCACCAGGGACAGGGGGCAATCAGCCCCAGCATTTT
>TRBV4-3|.|TRBJ2-7|.
CASSQGRASEFYEQYF
TGCGCCAGCAGCCAAGGGAGGGCTAGCGAATTTTACGAGCAGTACTTC
>TRBV6-1|.|TRBJ1-1|once
CASRDTLNTEAFF
TGTGCCAGCAGAGACACACTGAACACTGAAGCTTTCTTT